Below are 18 T cell receptor beta chains sequenced from a single sample in a study of OX40 agonist ivuxolimab in advanced cancers. Some clones are missing from TCRdb's copy, which holds only in-frame ones; the method was immunoSEQ multiplex PCR. This repertoire shows roughly 75,000 clones, roughly nine tenths found once; its top ten account for around 0.78%. The source was CD4+ or CD8+ T cells sorted from blood, collected in a trial of the OX40 agonist ivuxolimab. The receptors shown here come from an adult with an advanced solid tumor such as melanoma, head and neck, liver or kidney cancer.

The chain couples TRBV15 to TRBJ1-2, with D possibly being TRBD1 (5 bases). The CDR3 is 13 amino acids. Germline CDR1 and CDR2: LNHNV and YYDKDF (reference sequence). V was pared by 5 bases and J by 2 bases, with 9 bases between. The CDR3 spells CATSLDRNYGYTF. The CDR3 nucleotides read TGTGCCACCAGCCTCGACAGAAACTATGGCTACACCTTC.

The rearrangement links TRBV6-1 to TRBJ2-3; D might be TRBD1 (5 bases). The length of the CDR3 is 15 residues. The V gene's germline CDR1 is MNHNS and CDR2 SASEGT. V shed 7 bases and J shed 1 base, with 15 bases lying between them. DNA for the CDR3: TGTGCCAGCACCCAACAGGACATCGGCACAGATACGCAGTATTTT. This translates into CASTQQDIGTDTQYF.

J is TRBJ2-7 and V is TRBV11-2; 9 nucleotides agree with TRBD1. Germline V CDR1 and CDR2: SGHAT, FQNNGV. This CDR3 contains 16 residues. The trim removed 2 bases at V and 6 bases at J, leaving 11 bases unmatched. CDR3 bases: TGTGCCAGCAGCTTAAGTTTTGGGACAGGGTTGCCCGAGCAGTACTTC. Residues: CASSLSFGTGLPEQYF.

The rearrangement uses TRBV28 and TRBJ1-2; D is ambiguous. CDR1 and CDR2 (germline): MDHEN, SYDVKM. CDR3 length equals 12 residues. V lost 2 bases and J lost 4, with 5 bases in between. As DNA, the CDR3 is TGTGCCAGCAGTTTAGGCCGCTATGGCTACACCTTC. Protein product: CASSLGRYGYTF.

This rearrangement joins TRBV23-1 to TRBJ2-6, with D perhaps assigned TRBD1 or TRBD2 (5 bases each). TRBV23-1 is flagged as an ORF with uncertain function. The CDR3 runs 14 residues. V was cut by 3 bases and J by 6 bases, with 9 bases left in between. In DNA form, the CDR3 reads TGCGCCAGCAGTCAGGGACCCGAGGCCAACGTCCTGACTTTC. It codes for CASSQGPEANVLTF.

This chain links TRBV7-9 with TRBJ1-6, with D uncertain. Between the trimmed V and J ends, which lost 5 bases and 7 bases, there was a span of 12 bases. The CDR3 consists of 14 residues. Per germline, CDR1 SEHNR and CDR2 FQNEAQ (reference sequence). CDR3: CASSLMQSNSPLHF. The CDR3 bases are TGTGCCAGCAGCCTAATGCAGTCAAATTCACCCCTCCACTTT.

J is TRBJ2-7 and V is TRBV2, with D hard to call. Germline-derived CDR1 and CDR2 are SNHLY and FYNNEI. Trimming took 4 bases from V and 3 from J, leaving 16 bases between them. The CDR3 extends over 15 amino acids. CDR3 coding DNA: TGTGCCAGCAGTGGTGGAGAAATCTGGATCTACGAGCAGTACTTC. This translates into CASSGGEIWIYEQYF.

The chain couples TRBV6-1 to TRBJ2-2; D possibly corresponds to TRBD2 (5 bases). V was shortened by 6 bases and J by 4 bases, with 6 bases between the two germline ends. The CDR3 totals 12 residues. Germline CDR1 reads MNHNS; CDR2 reads SASEGT. The CDR3 region is CASSLATGELFF. CDR3 nucleotides: TGTGCCAGCAGCCTAGCCACCGGGGAGCTGTTTTTT.

The genes are TRBV7-8 and TRBJ1-4; D is undetermined. The CDR3 covers 15 residues. V was trimmed by 2 bases and J by 3 bases, leaving 10 bases between them. Per germline, CDR1 SGHVS and CDR2 FQNEAQ. CDR3 region: CASSLTGSPNEKLFF. CDR3 DNA sequence: TGTGCCAGCAGCTTAACGGGCTCCCCTAATGAAAAACTGTTTTTT.

V gene TRBV6-1 combines with J gene TRBJ1-4, with D hard to call. Looked up from germline, CDR1 is MNHNS and CDR2 is SASEGT. The CDR3 loop spans 14 amino acids. V lost 6 bases to trimming and J lost 4 bases, with 12 bases between them. The CDR3 reads CASRTLGINEKLFF. CDR3 sequence (DNA): TGTGCCAGCAGGACTCTCGGGATTAATGAAAAACTGTTTTTT.

The chain recombines TRBV4-1 with TRBJ1-2; tentative D call: TRBD1 (6 bases). This CDR3 spans 18 amino acids. Between the trimmed V and J ends, which lost 2 bases and 4 bases, there was a span of 23 bases. Looked up from germline, CDR1 is MGHRA and CDR2 is YSYEKL. The CDR3 reads CASSQPRGDIGEGYGYTF. In DNA form, the CDR3 reads TGCGCCAGCAGCCAACCCCGGGGGGACATCGGGGAGGGCTATGGCTACACCTTC.

This chain joins TRBV7-3 and TRBJ2-3; no definite D call. This CDR3 contains 14 residues. The germline V gene encodes CDR1 SGHTA and CDR2 FQGTGA. V lost 2 bases and J 1 base, leaving 7 bases between the germline ends. DNA for the CDR3: TGTGCCAGCAGCTTAGTTGGAGGCACAGATACGCAGTATTTT. Its translation: CASSLVGGTDTQYF. Based on the CDR3 plus reference TRBV7-3 and TRBJ2-3, the full variable domain is GAGVSQTPSNKVTEKGKYVELRCDPISGHTALYWYRQSLGQGPEFLIYFQGTGAADDSGLPNDRFFAVRPEGSVSTLKIQRTERGDSAVYLCASSLVGGTDTQYFGPGTRLTVL.

The rearrangement uses TRBV5-1 and TRBJ2-7; D perhaps matches TRBD2 (5 bases). This CDR3 has 14 residues. The V end was cut by 0 bases, the J end by 2 bases, with 9 bases between. Germline CDR1 reads SGHRS; CDR2 reads YFSETQ. For the CDR3, the DNA is TGCGCCAGCAGCTTGGTGACGGGGACCTACGAGCAGTACTTC. Residues: CASSLVTGTYEQYF.

The chain uses TRBV5-1 and TRBJ2-1; 8 bases are shared with TRBD2. Germline V gene data show CDR1 as SGHRS and CDR2 as YFSETQ. The ends lost 2 bases at V and 3 bases at J; junction bases unmatched: 4. This CDR3 spans 15 amino acids. CDR3 region: CASSFVAGGYNEQFF. CDR3 sequence (DNA): TGCGCCAGCAGCTTTGTGGCGGGGGGCTACAATGAGCAGTTCTTC.

The V gene is TRBV6-1, the J gene TRBJ1-6; D gene uncertain. The V gene's germline CDR1 is MNHNS and CDR2 SASEGT. The CDR3 consists of 15 residues. Trimming took 3 bases from V and 10 from J, leaving 16 bases between them. CDR3 residues: CASSEPGKNGSPLHF. The CDR3 region has the DNA TGTGCCAGCAGTGAGCCCGGGAAAAATGGATCACCCCTCCACTTT.

This clone appeared a single time. Different DNA sequences within this sample yield the same CDR3. The rearrangement joins TRBV28 to TRBJ1-1, with D unclear. With 3 bases removed from V and 0 bases from J, the gap between germline ends came to 2 bases. CDR3 length equals 12 residues. Germline V CDR1 and CDR2: MDHEN, SYDVKM. The CDR3 reads CASSLLNTEAFF. CDR3 coding DNA: TGTGCCAGCAGTTTGTTGAACACTGAAGCTTTCTTT.

V gene TRBV7-2 combines with J gene TRBJ2-3; D remains unclear. The V end lost 5 bases, the J end lost 3 bases, and 18 bases lay between the germline ends. The germline CDR1 and CDR2 sequences are SGHTA and FQGNSA. CDR3 length: 16 residues. Here the CDR3 DNA reads TGTGCCAGCAGCCCGGGCCGCCCCGTTGGGACAGATACGCAGTATTTT. Amino acid sequence: CASSPGRPVGTDTQYF.

This sequence joins TRBV30 and TRBJ2-2; maybe TRBD1 (5 bases). V lost 2 bases and J 7 bases, leaving 14 bases between the germline ends. This CDR3 is 14 amino acids long. Looked up from germline, CDR1 is GTSNPN and CDR2 is SVGIG (reference sequence). CDR3 region: CAWSTNLGDGELFF. The CDR3, as DNA: TGTGCCTGGAGTACAAACCTAGGGGACGGGGAGCTGTTTTTT.